The 5 T cell receptor beta chains below all came from one sample that was sequenced in a study of OX40 agonist ivuxolimab in advanced cancers. Libraries were built with the immunoSEQ multiplex PCR assay. Drawn from immuneACCESS, this table holds only the in-frame rearrangements with V and J called that TCRdb kept. Clones are partly lost; checked studies trace under half to an unresolved V gene and leave the rest unexplained. The sample table shows some 15,000 clones, and 80% are seen once. The ten largest clones add up to under 40% of the sample. The sequences come from CD4+ or CD8+ T cells sorted from blood, collected in a trial of the OX40 agonist ivuxolimab. The receptors stem from an adult with an advanced solid tumor such as melanoma, head and neck, liver or kidney cancer.

CDR3 amino acids: CAISEAGRGRRSSYNEQFF. DNA for the CDR3: TGTGCCATCAGTGAGGCCGGGAGGGGCCGCAGGAGCTCCTACAATGAGCAGTTCTTC. This rearrangement joins TRBV10-3 to TRBJ2-1; 8 nucleotides line up with TRBD2. CDR3 length: 19 amino acids. Germline trimming cut 2 bases from V and 0 bases from J; bases unmatched to any gene: 12. Germline loops: CDR1 ENHRY, CDR2 SYGVKD.

This chain connects TRBV5-1 to TRBJ2-7; D may match TRBD1 or TRBD2 (5 bases each). This CDR3 comprises 14 residues. Germline lookup yields CDR1 SGHRS and CDR2 YFSETQ. V dropped 5 bases and J dropped 2 bases, with 14 bases sitting between them. CDR3 amino acids: CASRARDGPYEQYF. The CDR3 region has the DNA TGCGCCAGCAGGGCCCGGGACGGACCCTACGAGCAGTACTTC.

The chain recombines TRBV10-2 with TRBJ2-1, with D perhaps TRBD2 (7 bases). V lost 3 bases and J 2 bases, leaving 11 bases between the germline ends. The CDR3 has 15 amino acids. Germline CDR1 is WSHSY and CDR2 is SAAADI. CDR3 DNA: TGCGCCAGCAGTGATGGCGGGGGCCCCTACAATGAGCAGTTCTTC. Translating gives CASSDGGGPYNEQFF.

This chain uses TRBV2 with TRBJ1-2; 7 positions agree with TRBD1. The CDR3 covers 12 residues. V was clipped by 7 bases and J by 4 bases; unmatched bases: 3. In germline, CDR1 is SNHLY, CDR2 FYNNEI. CDR3 sequence: CASTDRIYGYTF. CDR3 coding DNA: TGTGCCAGCACGGACAGGATCTATGGCTACACCTTC.

The V and J genes are TRBV27 and TRBJ2-7, with D possibly matching TRBD2 (5 bases). This CDR3 is 13 amino acids long. Trimming cost V 0 bases and J 4 bases, with 7 bases left between them. Germline V gene data show CDR1 as MNHEY and CDR2 as SMNVEV (reference sequence). CDR3 nucleotide sequence: TGTGCCAGCAGTTTATCGAGGGTTTACGAGCAGTACTTC. Amino acid sequence: CASSLSRVYEQYF.